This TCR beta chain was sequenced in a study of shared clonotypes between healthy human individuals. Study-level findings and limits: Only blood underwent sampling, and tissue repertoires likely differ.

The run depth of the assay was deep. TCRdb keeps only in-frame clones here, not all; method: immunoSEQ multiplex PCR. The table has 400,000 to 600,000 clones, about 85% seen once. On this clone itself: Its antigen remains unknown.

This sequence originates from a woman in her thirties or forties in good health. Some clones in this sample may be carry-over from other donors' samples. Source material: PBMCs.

The CDR3 DNA follows: TGTGCCAGCAGCACGGACAGGGGGGTGTACGAGCAGTACTTC. It translates to CASSTDRGVYEQYF. The chain has TRBV7-8 and TRBJ2-7; 10 bases map to TRBD1. CDR1 is SGHVS and CDR2 is FQNEAQ in the germline V gene. The V segment lost 5 bases and the J segment 4 bases; nucleotides outside the gene matches: 5. This CDR3 is 14 amino acids long.